The clone carrying this T cell receptor beta chain occurred many times. No antigen is known for it. V was pared by 0 bases and J by 2 bases, with 10 bases between. The germline V gene has CDR1 SGHTS and CDR2 YDEGEE. The CDR3 contains 15 residues. Through Arm-PCR of CDR3 regions and iRepertoire HTBI primers, TCR beta libraries were built. In TCRdb, the multiplex PCR reads were re-called with MiXCR into one record per CDR3 protein. The sample has roughly 400,000 distinct CDR3 sequences, roughly 17% seen once. The sample is drawn from a study of regulatory T cells in long-lasting Graves disease. Indicated time point: newly diagnosed GD, antithyroid drugs for less than 3 months. Generation of the TCR library employed RNA extracted from PBMCs. Overall study results and limits: There was favoring of TRBV28, TRBJ1-2 and TRBJ2-5 in persistent disease.

This sample also appeared in a second study, on T cells in Graves' hyperthyroidism and ophthalmopathy. That publication notes: First-round RT-PCR targeting the TCR CDR3 was performed with the HTBI primer set. Most clonotypes that expanded in the thyroid above 0.001 also showed up in blood. Ophthalmopathy was predicted by the model a median of about 6.5 months ahead of onset.

The TCR originated in a young woman with Graves disease. The sequencing here drew on peripheral blood mononuclear cells (PBMCs), taken at new diagnosis, from a patient treated with antithyroid drugs. J is TRBJ2-3 and V is TRBV5-8, with D possibly matching TRBD2 (5 bases). The CDR3 bases are TGTGCCAGCAGCTTGGGCTCGGGGTCCACAGATACGCAGTATTTT. Translating gives CASSLGSGSTDTQYF. Filled out from reference TRBV5-8 and TRBJ2-3, the complete variable domain reads EAGVTQSPTHLIKTRGQQATLRCSPISGHTSVYWYQQALGLGLQFLLWYDEGEERNRGNFPPRFSGRQFPNYSSELNVNALELEDSALYLCASSLGSGSTDTQYFGPGTRLTVL.